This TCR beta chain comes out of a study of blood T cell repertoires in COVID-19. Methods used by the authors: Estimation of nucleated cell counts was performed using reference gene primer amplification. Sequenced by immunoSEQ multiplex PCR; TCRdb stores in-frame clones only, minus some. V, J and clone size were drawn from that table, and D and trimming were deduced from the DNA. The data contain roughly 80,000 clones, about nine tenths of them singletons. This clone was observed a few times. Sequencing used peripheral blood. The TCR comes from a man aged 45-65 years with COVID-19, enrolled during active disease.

This CDR3 reads CASSLEGLAVNEQFF. CDR3 bases: TGTGCCAGCAGCTTGGAGGGACTAGCGGTTAATGAGCAGTTCTTC. The chain uses TRBV5-5 and TRBJ2-1, with 11 positions matching TRBD2. This CDR3 is built from 15 residues. With 0 bases clipped from V and 7 bases from J, the junction kept 3 bases outside the gene matches. Looked up from germline, CDR1 is SGHKS and CDR2 is YYEKEE (reference sequence).